These 4 T cell receptor beta chains came from one sample sequenced in a study of T cell clones after liver transplantation. Using immunoSEQ multiplex PCR, the repertoire was profiled, and TCRdb retains in-frame clones only, with some absent. The sample shows tens of thousands of clones, over 60% of them seen only once. Material: CD4+ T cells from blood, obtained at the 22-month timepoint. The receptors derive from a human patient who received a liver transplant. Some T cells may be provided by the graft donor.

The rearrangement uses TRBV5-1 and TRBJ1-3; D gene uncertain. CDR3 length equals 14 residues. CDR1 and CDR2 from the germline V gene are SGHRS and YFSETQ. V lost 2 bases and J lost 8, with 14 bases in between. CDR3: CASSFLDEFDTIYF. CDR3 bases: TGCGCCAGCAGCTTTCTAGACGAATTTGACACCATATATTTT.

The rearrangement uses TRBV25-1 and TRBJ1-1; 9 bases are shared with TRBD1. V trimming: 7 bases; J trimming: 5 bases; junction bases outside the gene matches: 8. The CDR3 is 14 residues long. Germline CDR1 MGHDK, CDR2 SYGVNS. In DNA form, the CDR3 reads TGTGCCAGCACCAAACAGGGGGCCAGAACTGAAGCTTTCTTT. Its protein is CASTKQGARTEAFF.

V is TRBV5-4 and J is TRBJ1-4, with D possibly being TRBD1 (5 bases). CDR1 is SGHNT and CDR2 is YYREEE in the germline V gene (reference sequence). Trimming pared 3 bases from V and 7 bases from J, leaving 16 bases between. This CDR3 has 15 amino acids. For the CDR3, the DNA is TGTGCCAGCAGCTCAAGTGGGGGTAGGAGTGAAAAACTGTTTTTT. This encodes CASSSSGGRSEKLFF.

V and J are TRBV13 and TRBJ1-6; D call uncertain. Germline assignment: CDR1 PRHDT and CDR2 FYEKMQ (reference sequence). The CDR3 consists of 15 residues. V was clipped by 3 bases and J by 10 bases, with 16 bases between them. CDR3: CASSLSAGYGSPLHF. CDR3 bases: TGTGCCAGCAGCTTGTCCGCGGGGTATGGCTCACCCCTCCACTTT.